These 3 T cell receptor beta chains share one sample of origin, sequenced in a study of neoadjuvant nivolumab and ipilimumab in lung cancer. The data were produced by immunoSEQ multiplex PCR, yet TCRdb's version contains in-frame clones alone and is incomplete. The sample yields 25,000 to 30,000 clones, roughly 80% seen once. The material was tumor tissue, obtained after neoadjuvant nivolumab, alone or with ipilimumab, at or shortly before surgery. The receptors were sampled from an adult with non-small cell lung cancer.

The genes are TRBV29-1 and TRBJ2-2, with TRBD2 identical over 11 bases. The CDR3 length is 16 residues. Trimming removed 0 bases from V and 5 bases from J; junction bases left unmatched: 5. Germline V gene sequence: CDR1 SQVTM, CDR2 ANQGSEA. CDR3 protein: CSVEDRTSGRTGELFF. The CDR3 nucleotides read TGCAGCGTTGAAGATCGGACTAGCGGGCGGACCGGGGAGCTGTTTTTT.

This clone has more than one count but fewer than ten. This chain connects TRBV11-3 to TRBJ1-1, with a weak D call TRBD1 (5 bases). The CDR3 spans 14 residues. CDR1 and CDR2 from the germline V gene are SGHNT and YENEEA. The V and J ends lost 5 bases and 4 bases respectively, with 14 bases between them. The CDR3 loop is CASSPPRVATEAFF. CDR3 nucleotides: TGTGCCAGCAGCCCCCCCAGGGTGGCCACTGAAGCTTTCTTT.

The chain uses TRBV11-2 and TRBJ2-1; no firm D call. The germline gives CDR1 SGHAT, CDR2 FQNNGV. V dropped 4 bases and J dropped 5 bases, with 9 bases sitting between them. The CDR3 contains 13 residues. Written as DNA, the CDR3 is TGTGCCAGCAGCTGGTCGTCGAACAATGAGCAGTTCTTC. Translation gives CASSWSSNNEQFF. The variable domain in full, with the rest retrieved from reference TRBV11-2 and TRBJ2-1, is EAGVAQSPRYKIIEKRQSVAFWCNPISGHATLYWYQQILGQGPKLLIQFQNNGVVDDSQLPKDRFSAERLKGVDSTLKIQPAKLEDSAVYLCASSWSSNNEQFFGPGTRLTVL.